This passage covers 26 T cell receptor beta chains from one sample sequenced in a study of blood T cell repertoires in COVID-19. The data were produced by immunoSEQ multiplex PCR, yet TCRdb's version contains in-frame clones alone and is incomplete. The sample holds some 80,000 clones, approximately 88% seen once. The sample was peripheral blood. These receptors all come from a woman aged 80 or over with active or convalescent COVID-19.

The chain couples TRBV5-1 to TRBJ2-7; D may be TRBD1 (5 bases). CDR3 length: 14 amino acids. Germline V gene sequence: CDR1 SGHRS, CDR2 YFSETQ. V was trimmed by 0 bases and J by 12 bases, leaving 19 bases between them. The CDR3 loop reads CASSLAQGKRHWYF. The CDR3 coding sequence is TGCGCCAGCAGCTTGGCGCAGGGTAAAAGACATTGGTACTTC.

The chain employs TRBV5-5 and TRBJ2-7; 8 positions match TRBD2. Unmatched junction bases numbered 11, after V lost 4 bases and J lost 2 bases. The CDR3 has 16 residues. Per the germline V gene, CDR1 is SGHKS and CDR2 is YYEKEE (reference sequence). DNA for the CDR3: TGTGCCAGCAGCCCGGGAGGACTAGCATCTACCTACGAGCAGTACTTC. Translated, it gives CASSPGGLASTYEQYF.

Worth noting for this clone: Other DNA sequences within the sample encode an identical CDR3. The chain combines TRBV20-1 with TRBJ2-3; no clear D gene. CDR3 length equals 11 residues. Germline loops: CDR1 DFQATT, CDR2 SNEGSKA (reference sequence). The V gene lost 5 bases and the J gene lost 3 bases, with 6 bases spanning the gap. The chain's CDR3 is CSASRTDTQYF. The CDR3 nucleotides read TGCAGTGCTTCCCGTACAGATACGCAGTATTTT.

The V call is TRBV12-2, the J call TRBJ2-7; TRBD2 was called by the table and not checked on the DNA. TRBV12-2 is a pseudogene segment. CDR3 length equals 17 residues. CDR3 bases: TGTGCAAGTCGCTTAGCCCTTACTAGCGGGAGCTCCTACGAGCAGTACTTC. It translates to CASRLALTSGSSYEQYF.

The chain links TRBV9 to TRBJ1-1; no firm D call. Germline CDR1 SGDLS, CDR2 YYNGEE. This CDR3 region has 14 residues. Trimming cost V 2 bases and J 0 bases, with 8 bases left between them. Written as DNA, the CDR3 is TGTGCCAGCAGCGTTGAGGCCTTGAACACTGAAGCTTTCTTT. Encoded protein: CASSVEALNTEAFF.

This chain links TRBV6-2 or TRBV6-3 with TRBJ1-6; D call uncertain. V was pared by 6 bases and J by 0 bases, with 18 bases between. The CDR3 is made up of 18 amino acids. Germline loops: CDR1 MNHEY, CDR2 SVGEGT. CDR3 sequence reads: CASSRYPFTSSYNSPLHF. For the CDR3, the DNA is TGTGCCAGCAGCCGCTACCCTTTTACGAGCTCCTATAATTCACCCCTCCACTTT.

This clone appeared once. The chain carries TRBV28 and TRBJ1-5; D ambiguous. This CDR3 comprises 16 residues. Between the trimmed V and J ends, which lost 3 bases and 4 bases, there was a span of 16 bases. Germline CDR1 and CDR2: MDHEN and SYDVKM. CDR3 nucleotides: TGTGCCAGCAGTTTCCCCCCGCGGATTGGGAATCAGCCCCAGCATTTT. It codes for CASSFPPRIGNQPQHF.

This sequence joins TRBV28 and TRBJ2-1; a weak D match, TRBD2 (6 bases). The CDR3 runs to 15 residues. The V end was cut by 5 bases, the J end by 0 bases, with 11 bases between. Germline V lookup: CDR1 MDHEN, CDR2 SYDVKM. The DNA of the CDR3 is TGTGCCAGCAGTCCCTGGGGGGTCTCCTACAATGAGCAGTTCTTC. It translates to CASSPWGVSYNEQFF. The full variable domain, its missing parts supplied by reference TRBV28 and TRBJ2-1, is DVKVTQSSRYLVKRTGEKVFLECVQDMDHENMFWYRQDPGLGLRLIYFSYDVKMKEKGDIPEGYSVSREKKERFSLILESASTNQTSMYLCASSPWGVSYNEQFFGPGTRLTVL.

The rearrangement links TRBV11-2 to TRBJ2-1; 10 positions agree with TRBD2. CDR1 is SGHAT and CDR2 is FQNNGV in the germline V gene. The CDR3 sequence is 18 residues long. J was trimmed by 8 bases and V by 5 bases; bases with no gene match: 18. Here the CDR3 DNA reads TGTGCCAGCAGCCTCCGGAGTAGCGGGAGGTATAAAAGCTATGAGCAGTTCTTC. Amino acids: CASSLRSSGRYKSYEQFF.

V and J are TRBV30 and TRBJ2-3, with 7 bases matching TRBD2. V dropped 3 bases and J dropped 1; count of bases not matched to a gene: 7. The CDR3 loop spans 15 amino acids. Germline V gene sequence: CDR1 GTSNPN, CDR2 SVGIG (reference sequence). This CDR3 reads CAWSRRGSGTDTQYF. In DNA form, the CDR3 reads TGTGCCTGGAGCCGGCGGGGGAGCGGCACAGATACGCAGTATTTT. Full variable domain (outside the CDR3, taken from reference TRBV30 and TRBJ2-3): SQTIHQWPATLVQPVGSPLSLECTVEGTSNPNLYWYRQAAGRGLQLLFYSVGIGQISSEVPQNLSASRPQDRQFILSSKKLLLSDSGFYLCAWSRRGSGTDTQYFGPGTRLTVL.

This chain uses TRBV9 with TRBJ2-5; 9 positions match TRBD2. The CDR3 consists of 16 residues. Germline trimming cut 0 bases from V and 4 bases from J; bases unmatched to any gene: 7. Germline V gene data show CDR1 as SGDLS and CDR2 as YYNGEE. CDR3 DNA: TGTGCCAGCAGCGTAGCACCGGGACTAGCTTTAGAGACCCAGTACTTC. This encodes CASSVAPGLALETQYF.

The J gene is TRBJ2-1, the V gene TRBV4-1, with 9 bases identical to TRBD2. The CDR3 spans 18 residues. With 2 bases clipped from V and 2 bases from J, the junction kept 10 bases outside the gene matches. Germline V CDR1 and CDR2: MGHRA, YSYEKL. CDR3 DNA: TGCGCCAGCAGCCAAAGGCCGAGCGGGAGGCCCCCCTACAATGAGCAGTTCTTC. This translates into CASSQRPSGRPPYNEQFF.

The CDR3 is CASSVDSRGEQYF. CDR3 in DNA: TGTGCCAGCAGCGTAGATAGCAGAGGAGAGCAGTACTTC. The genes are TRBV9 and TRBJ2-7; D uncertain. CDR3 length: 13 amino acids. The germline V and J ends were trimmed by 0 bases and 7 bases, with 11 bases remaining between them. Looked up from germline, CDR1 is SGDLS and CDR2 is YYNGEE.

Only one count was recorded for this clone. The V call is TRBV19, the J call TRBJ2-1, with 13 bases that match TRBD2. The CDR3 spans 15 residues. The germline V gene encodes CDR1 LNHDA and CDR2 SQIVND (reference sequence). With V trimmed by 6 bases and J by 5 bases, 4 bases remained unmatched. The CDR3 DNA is TGTGCCAGTAGAACTGGGACTAGCGGGAACAATGAGCAGTTCTTC. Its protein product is CASRTGTSGNNEQFF. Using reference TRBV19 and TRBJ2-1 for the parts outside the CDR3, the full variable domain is DGGITQSPKYLFRKEGQNVTLSCEQNLNHDAMYWYRQDPGQGLRLIYYSQIVNDFQKGDIAEGYSVSREKKESFPLTVTSAQKNPTAFYLCASRTGTSGNNEQFFGPGTRLTVL.

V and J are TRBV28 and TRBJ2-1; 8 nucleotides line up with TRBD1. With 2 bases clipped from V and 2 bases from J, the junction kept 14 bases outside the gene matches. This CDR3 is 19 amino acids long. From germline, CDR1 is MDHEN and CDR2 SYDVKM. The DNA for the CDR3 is TGTGCCAGCAGTTTAAGGACAGGGTTGAGTCGAGGGGCCTACAATGAGCAGTTCTTC. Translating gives CASSLRTGLSRGAYNEQFF.

The CDR3 protein is CASSLSNLGGQIYF. The CDR3 bases are TGTGCCAGCAGTTTATCGAATCTGGGGGGACAGATTTACTTC. The rearrangement links TRBV27 to TRBJ2-4, with a weak D call TRBD1 (7 bases). From germline, CDR1 is MNHEY and CDR2 SMNVEV (reference sequence). The CDR3 spans 14 residues. The V end was cut by 0 bases, the J end by 16 bases, with 19 bases between.

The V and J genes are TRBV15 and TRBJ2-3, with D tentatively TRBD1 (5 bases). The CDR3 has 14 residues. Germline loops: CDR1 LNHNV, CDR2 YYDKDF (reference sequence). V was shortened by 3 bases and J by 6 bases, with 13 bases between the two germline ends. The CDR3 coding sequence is TGTGCCACCAGCAGGGGGCCAGACCCGGATACGCAGTATTTT. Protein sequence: CATSRGPDPDTQYF.

CDR3 protein: CASSQVAGQETQYF. CDR3 bases: TGCGCCAGCAGCCAAGTGGCAGGGCAAGAGACCCAGTACTTC. V is TRBV4-1 and J is TRBJ2-5; maybe TRBD1 (5 bases). The CDR3 is made up of 14 amino acids. Germline lookup yields CDR1 MGHRA and CDR2 YSYEKL. Trimming left V 1 base short and J 2 bases short, with 8 bases between.

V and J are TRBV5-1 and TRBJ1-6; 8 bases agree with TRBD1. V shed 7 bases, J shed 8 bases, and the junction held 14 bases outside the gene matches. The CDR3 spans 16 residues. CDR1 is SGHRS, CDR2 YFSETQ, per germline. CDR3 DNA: TGCGCCAGCCGTCAGGCCGCCGGGACAGGTTATTCACCCCTCCACTTT. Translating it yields CASRQAAGTGYSPLHF.

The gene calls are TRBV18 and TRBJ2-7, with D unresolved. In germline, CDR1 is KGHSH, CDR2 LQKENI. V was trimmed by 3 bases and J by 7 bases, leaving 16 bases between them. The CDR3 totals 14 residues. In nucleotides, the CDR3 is TGTGCCAGCTCACCCCCGGGTCCCATCGGGGAGCAGTACTTC. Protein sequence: CASSPPGPIGEQYF.

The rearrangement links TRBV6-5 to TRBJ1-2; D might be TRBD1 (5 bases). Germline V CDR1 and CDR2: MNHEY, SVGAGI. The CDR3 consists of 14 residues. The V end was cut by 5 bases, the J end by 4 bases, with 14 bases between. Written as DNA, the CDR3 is TGTGCCAGCAGTAACCACGGGACTGGCTATGGCTACACCTTC. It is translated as CASSNHGTGYGYTF.

In DNA, the CDR3 is TGTGCCTGGACCCCCGGGGGAACCGGGGAGCTGTTTTTT. This sequence encodes CAWTPGGTGELFF. This chain connects TRBV30 to TRBJ2-2; a possible D gene is TRBD2 (6 bases). The ends were cut back, 4 bases at V and 5 bases at J, with 11 bases in the middle. The V gene's germline CDR1 is GTSNPN and CDR2 SVGIG (reference sequence). The CDR3 is 13 residues long.

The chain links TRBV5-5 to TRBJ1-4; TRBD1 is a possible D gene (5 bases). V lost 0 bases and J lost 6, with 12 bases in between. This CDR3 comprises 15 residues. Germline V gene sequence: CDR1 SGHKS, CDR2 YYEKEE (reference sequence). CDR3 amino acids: CASSLGSGLYEKLFF. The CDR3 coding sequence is TGTGCCAGCAGCTTGGGGTCAGGGTTGTATGAAAAACTGTTTTTT. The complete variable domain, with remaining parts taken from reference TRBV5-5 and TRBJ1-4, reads DAGVTQSPTHLIKTRGQQVTLRCSPISGHKSVSWYQQVLGQGPQFIFQYYEKEERGRGNFPDRFSARQFPNYSSELNVNALLLGDSALYLCASSLGSGLYEKLFFGSGTQLSVL.

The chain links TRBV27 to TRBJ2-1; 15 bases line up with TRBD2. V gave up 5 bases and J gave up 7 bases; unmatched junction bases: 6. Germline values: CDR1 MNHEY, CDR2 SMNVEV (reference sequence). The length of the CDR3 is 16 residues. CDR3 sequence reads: CASSPGTSGGTNEQFF. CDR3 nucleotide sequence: TGTGCCAGCAGTCCGGGGACTAGCGGGGGGACAAATGAGCAGTTCTTC.

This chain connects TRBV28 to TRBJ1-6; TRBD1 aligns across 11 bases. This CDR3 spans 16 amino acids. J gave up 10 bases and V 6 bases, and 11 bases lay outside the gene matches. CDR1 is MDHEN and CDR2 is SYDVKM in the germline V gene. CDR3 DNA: TGTGCCAGCAGCAAAAGCTTGGGACAGGGGGGCTCACCCCTCCACTTT. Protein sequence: CASSKSLGQGGSPLHF.

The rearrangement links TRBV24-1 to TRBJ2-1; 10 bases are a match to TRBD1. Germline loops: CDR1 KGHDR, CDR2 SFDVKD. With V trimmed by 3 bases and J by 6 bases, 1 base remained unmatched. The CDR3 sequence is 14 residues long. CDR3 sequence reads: CATSDRTGGNEQFF. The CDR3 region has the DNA TGTGCCACCAGTGATCGGACAGGGGGCAATGAGCAGTTCTTC.